The rows below give T cell receptor beta chains drawn from one sample of a study of blood T cell repertoires in COVID-19. The assay was immunoSEQ multiplex PCR, and TCRdb's table has in-frame clones only and misses some. The sample contains roughly 90,000 clones, roughly 88% of which appear only once. The sample taken for sequencing was peripheral blood. Receptors originate from an elderly woman with active or convalescent COVID-19. The CDR3 runs from the conserved cysteine through the conserved F or W. A D gene is named only where the DNA matches it firmly. Not every row has a clone size; where given, it reads once, few, many or a size class.

DNA: TGTGCCAGCAGCCAAGAGGGCAGTCGCTATGGCTACACCTTC; CDR3: CASSQEGSRYGYTF; D: NA; J: TRBJ1-2; size: once; V: TRBV4-2; length: 14
DNA: TGCGCCAGCAGCTTGATTGGGGGAGGGCCAGATACGCAGTATTTT; CDR3: CASSLIGGGPDTQYF; D: TRBD2; J: TRBJ2-3; size: NA; V: TRBV5-1; length: 15
DNA: TGTGCCAGCAGCTTAAGGGACAGCTATCAGCCCCAGCATTTT; CDR3: CASSLRDSYQPQHF; D: TRBD1; J: TRBJ1-5; size: NA; V: TRBV5-6; length: 14
DNA: TGCAGTGCGTCGGGTCCTTACGAGCAGTACTTC; CDR3: CSASGPYEQYF; D: NA; J: TRBJ2-7; size: NA; V: TRBV20-1; length: 11
DNA: TGTGCCAGCAGCCCGACAGGGACGGTCGGTTATGCGTACTTC; CDR3: CASSPTGTVGYAYF; D: TRBD1; J: TRBJ2-7; size: NA; V: TRBV28; length: 14
DNA: TGCGCCAGCAGGGTAGGGACTAGCACAGATACGCAGTATTTT; CDR3: CASRVGTSTDTQYF; D: NA; J: TRBJ2-3; size: NA; V: TRBV4-1; length: 14
DNA: TGTGCCAGCAGACAGACTAGCGGGGTAGGGGAGCAGTACTTC; CDR3: CASRQTSGVGEQYF; D: TRBD2; J: TRBJ2-7; size: NA; V: TRBV28; length: 14
DNA: TGTGCCAGTAGTGTAGCAAGCGGGGGCATGGACGAGCAGTACTTC; CDR3: CASSVASGGMDEQYF; D: TRBD2; J: TRBJ2-7; size: NA; V: TRBV19; length: 15
DNA: TGTGCCAGCAGTCTCGTCGGGTATTACACCGGGGAGCTGTTTTTT; CDR3: CASSLVGYYTGELFF; D: NA; J: TRBJ2-2; size: NA; V: TRBV6-2/TRBV6-3; length: 15
DNA: TGTGCCAGCAGCATACCCCCCGGGACTGGGGGGGAGTTCTTC; CDR3: CASSIPPGTGGEFF; D: NA; J: TRBJ2-1; size: NA; V: TRBV21-1; length: 14
DNA: TGCGCCAGCAGCTTGTATCTAGCGGACAATGAGCAGTTCTTC; CDR3: CASSLYLADNEQFF; D: TRBD2; J: TRBJ2-1; size: few; V: TRBV5-1; length: 14
DNA: TGTGCCAGCAGCAAAGGTGAGGCCCAAATGAACACTGAAGCTTTCTTT; CDR3: CASSKGEAQMNTEAFF; D: NA; J: TRBJ1-1; size: NA; V: TRBV21-1; length: 16
DNA: TGCGCCAGCAGCCCCGAGATGAACACTGAAGCTTTCTTT; CDR3: CASSPEMNTEAFF; D: NA; J: TRBJ1-1; size: once; V: TRBV4-3; length: 13
DNA: TGCGCCAGCAGCTTGGCCGTTGGAGGGGCGGGAAACACCATATATTTT; CDR3: CASSLAVGGAGNTIYF; D: NA; J: TRBJ1-3; size: NA; V: TRBV5-1; length: 16
DNA: TGTGCCAGCAGATCCCCTAGCGGGGGATCCCCGAGCACAGATACGCAGTATTTT; CDR3: CASRSPSGGSPSTDTQYF; D: TRBD2; J: TRBJ2-3; size: NA; V: TRBV7-2; length: 18
DNA: TGTGCCAGCGGCCCTTTAAACACCGGGGAGCTGTTTTTT; CDR3: CASGPLNTGELFF; D: NA; J: TRBJ2-2; size: few; V: TRBV12-3/TRBV12-4; length: 13
DNA: TGTGCCAGCAGCCAATTCAGGGAAATGAGCTATGGCTACACCTTC; CDR3: CASSQFREMSYGYTF; D: NA; J: TRBJ1-2; size: NA; V: TRBV9; length: 15
DNA: TGCGCCAGCAGCCAGAACGAGGGGGCAAAAAGCACAGATACGCAGTATTTT; CDR3: CASSQNEGAKSTDTQYF; D: TRBD1; J: TRBJ2-3; size: NA; V: TRBV4-1; length: 17
DNA: TGTGCCAGCAGCGTCGAGGACTGCCCCATTTTT; CDR3: CASSVEDCPIF; D: NA; J: TRBJ2-3; size: NA; V: TRBV9; length: 11
DNA: TGCGCCAGCAGTCGGGACAGTAGGACCTACGAGCAGTACTTC; CDR3: CASSRDSRTYEQYF; D: TRBD1; J: TRBJ2-7; size: NA; V: TRBV5-1; length: 14
DNA: TGTGCCAGCAGTTTCCAGGGGGCGGGGACTGAAGCTTTCTTT; CDR3: CASSFQGAGTEAFF; D: TRBD1; J: TRBJ1-1; size: NA; V: TRBV28; length: 14
DNA: TGTGCCTGGACTCTTTCTGGGGCCAACGTCCTGACTTTC; CDR3: CAWTLSGANVLTF; D: NA; J: TRBJ2-6; size: NA; V: TRBV30; length: 13
DNA: TGTGCCAGCAGCTTAGATGATGGCAGGGGGAGATTTAGGGAGCAGTACTTC; CDR3: CASSLDDGRGRFREQYF; D: TRBD1; J: TRBJ2-7; size: NA; V: TRBV11-2; length: 17
DNA: TGTGCCAGCAGCTTAACGTTCTTAGCGGGTCCAGATACGCAGTATTTT; CDR3: CASSLTFLAGPDTQYF; D: TRBD2; J: TRBJ2-3; size: NA; V: TRBV7-3; length: 16
DNA: TGTGCCAGCAGCCCAAGAGAGCCTGGGGAGCGGGGGAGAAGAGATACGCAGTATTTT; CDR3: CASSPREPGERGRRDTQYF; D: TRBD2; J: TRBJ2-3; size: NA; V: TRBV9; length: 19
DNA: TGTGCCAGCAGTTTAATGGGGGGGCAGTACAATGAGCAGTTCTTC; CDR3: CASSLMGGQYNEQFF; D: NA; J: TRBJ2-1; size: once; V: TRBV27; length: 15
DNA: TGTGCCAGCAGTGAAGGCACATCTTCGAACACTGAAGCTTTCTTT; CDR3: CASSEGTSSNTEAFF; D: NA; J: TRBJ1-1; size: few; V: TRBV6-1; length: 15
DNA: TGTGCCAGCAGCGGGGGACTAGCGGGAAGAAATGAGCAGTTCTTC; CDR3: CASSGGLAGRNEQFF; D: TRBD2; J: TRBJ2-1; size: few; V: TRBV7-7; length: 15
DNA: TGTGCCAGCTCACCAACAGGGGTTGAGACCCAGTACTTC; CDR3: CASSPTGVETQYF; D: TRBD1; J: TRBJ2-5; size: NA; V: TRBV18; length: 13
DNA: TGTGCCTGGAGTGTACCGACAAGGGGGGGGACTGAAGCTTTCTTT; CDR3: CAWSVPTRGGTEAFF; D: NA; J: TRBJ1-1; size: NA; V: TRBV30; length: 15
DNA: TGTGCCAGCAGCGTTTCCGGGGTTAATTCACCCCTCCACTTT; CDR3: CASSVSGVNSPLHF; D: NA; J: TRBJ1-6; size: NA; V: TRBV9; length: 14
DNA: TGTGCCAGCATGATGGGGGGAGGCTATGGCTACACCTTC; CDR3: CASMMGGGYGYTF; D: NA; J: TRBJ1-2; size: NA; V: TRBV2; length: 13
DNA: TGTGCCAGCAGCTCCCCCGGGGGGACAGGGAGAAACGAGCAGTACTTC; CDR3: CASSSPGGTGRNEQYF; D: TRBD1; J: TRBJ2-7; size: NA; V: TRBV7-8; length: 16
DNA: TGTGCCACCAGCAGGACAGGGGGCGATGAGCAGTTCTTC; CDR3: CATSRTGGDEQFF; D: TRBD1; J: TRBJ2-1; size: NA; V: TRBV15; length: 13
DNA: TGTGCCAGTAGTATTGAAGGCAGACTAGCTAACTATGGCTACACCTTC; CDR3: CASSIEGRLANYGYTF; D: NA; J: TRBJ1-2; size: NA; V: TRBV19; length: 16
DNA: TGTGCCAGCAGGGTAGACAGGGGCTCCTACAATGAGCAGTTCTTC; CDR3: CASRVDRGSYNEQFF; D: TRBD1; J: TRBJ2-1; size: NA; V: TRBV5-4; length: 15
DNA: TGTGCCAGCAGAAACGACAGGGGGACAGATACGCAGTATTTT; CDR3: CASRNDRGTDTQYF; D: TRBD1; J: TRBJ2-3; size: NA; V: TRBV5-4; length: 14
DNA: TGTGCCAGCAGTTTAGGACAGGGCTATGGCTACACCTTC; CDR3: CASSLGQGYGYTF; D: TRBD1; J: TRBJ1-2; size: NA; V: TRBV12-3/TRBV12-4; length: 13
DNA: TGCGCCAGCAGCCCAGGACAGGAGTCTGCTAACTATGGCTACACCTTC; CDR3: CASSPGQESANYGYTF; D: TRBD1; J: TRBJ1-2; size: NA; V: TRBV5-1; length: 16
DNA: TGTGCCAGCAGTTTATCACTGAGCAATCAGCCCCAGCATTTT; CDR3: CASSLSLSNQPQHF; D: NA; J: TRBJ1-5; size: NA; V: TRBV28; length: 14
DNA: TGTGCCAGCAGCCCTTTCGACAGGGGTGGGCTGTATGGCTACACCTTC; CDR3: CASSPFDRGGLYGYTF; D: NA; J: TRBJ1-2; size: NA; V: TRBV21-1; length: 16
DNA: TGTGCCAGCAGTGAGGCTAGCGGGGGGCTCACAGATACGCAGTATTTT; CDR3: CASSEASGGLTDTQYF; D: TRBD2; J: TRBJ2-3; size: NA; V: TRBV25-1; length: 16
DNA: TGTGCCAGCCCGGGGCTCCGGCGGGACGAAACCGGGGAGCTGTTTTTT; CDR3: CASPGLRRDETGELFF; D: NA; J: TRBJ2-2; size: NA; V: TRBV18; length: 16
DNA: TGTGCCAGTAGTATCGGCAGGGCGGGGTTCGAGCAGTACTTC; CDR3: CASSIGRAGFEQYF; D: NA; J: TRBJ2-7; size: NA; V: TRBV19; length: 14
DNA: TGTGCCAGCAGTTCCGGGACAGTGAATTCACCCCTCCACTTT; CDR3: CASSSGTVNSPLHF; D: TRBD1; J: TRBJ1-6; size: once; V: TRBV28; length: 14
DNA: TGTGCCAGTAGTATGACTAGCGGACAGGTCTCCTACGAGCAGTACTTC; CDR3: CASSMTSGQVSYEQYF; D: TRBD2; J: TRBJ2-7; size: few; V: TRBV19; length: 16